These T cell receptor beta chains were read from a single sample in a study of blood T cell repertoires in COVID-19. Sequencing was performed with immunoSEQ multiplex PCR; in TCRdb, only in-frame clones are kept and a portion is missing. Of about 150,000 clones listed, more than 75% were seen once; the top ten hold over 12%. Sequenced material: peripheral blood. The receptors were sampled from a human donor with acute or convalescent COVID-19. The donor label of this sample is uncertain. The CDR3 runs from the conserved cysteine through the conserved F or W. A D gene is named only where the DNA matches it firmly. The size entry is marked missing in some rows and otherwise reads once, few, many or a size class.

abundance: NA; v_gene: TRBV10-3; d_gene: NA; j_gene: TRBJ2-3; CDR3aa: CAISVLRQVGGTDTQYF; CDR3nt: TGTGCCATCAGTGTCCTTCGACAGGTTGGGGGCACAGATACGCAGTATTTT
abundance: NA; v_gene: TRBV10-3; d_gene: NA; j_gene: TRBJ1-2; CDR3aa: CAISESGTMNYGYTF; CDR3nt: TGTGCCATCAGTGAGTCCGGGACAATGAACTATGGCTACACCTTC
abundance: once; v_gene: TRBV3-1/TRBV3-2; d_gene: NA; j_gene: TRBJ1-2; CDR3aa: CASSQESGGGYTF; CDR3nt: TGTGCCAGCAGCCAAGAGTCCGGAGGTGGCTACACCTTC
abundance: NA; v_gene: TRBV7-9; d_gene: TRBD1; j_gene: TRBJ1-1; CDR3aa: CASSFGTGDTEAFF; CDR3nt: TGTGCCAGCAGCTTTGGGACAGGGGACACTGAAGCTTTCTTT
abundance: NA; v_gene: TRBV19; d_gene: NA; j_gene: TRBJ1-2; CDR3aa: CASSSQSEWVYGYTF; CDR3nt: TGTGCCAGTAGTTCCCAGTCGGAGTGGGTCTATGGCTACACCTTC
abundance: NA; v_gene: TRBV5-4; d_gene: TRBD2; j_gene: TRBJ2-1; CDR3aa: CASSPPSGGDEQFF; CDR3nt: TGTGCCAGCAGCCCGCCTAGCGGGGGGGACGAGCAGTTCTTC
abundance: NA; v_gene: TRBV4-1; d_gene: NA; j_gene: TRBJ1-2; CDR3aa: CASSQVASSDYGYTF; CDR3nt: TGCGCCAGCAGCCAAGTCGCCTCTTCAGACTATGGCTACACCTTC
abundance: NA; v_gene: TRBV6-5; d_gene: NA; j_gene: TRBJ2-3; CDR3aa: CASLRADTQYF; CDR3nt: TGTGCCAGCCTCCGGGCAGATACGCAGTATTTT
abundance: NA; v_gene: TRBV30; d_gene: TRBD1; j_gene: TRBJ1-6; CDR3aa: CAWSSQGQGIEAPLHF; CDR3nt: TGTGCCTGGAGTTCACAGGGACAGGGCATCGAAGCACCCCTCCACTTT
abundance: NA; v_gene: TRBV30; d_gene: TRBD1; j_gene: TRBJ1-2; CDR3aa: CAWSANRGAYGYTF; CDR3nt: TGTGCCTGGAGTGCCAACAGGGGCGCTTATGGCTACACCTTC
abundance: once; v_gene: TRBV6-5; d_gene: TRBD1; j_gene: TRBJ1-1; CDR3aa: CASRTGWATEAFF; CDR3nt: TGTGCCAGCAGGACAGGGTGGGCCACTGAAGCTTTCTTT
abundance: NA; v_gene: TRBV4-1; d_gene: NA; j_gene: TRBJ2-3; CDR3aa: CASGLSSGQDNTDTQYF; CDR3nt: TGCGCCAGCGGACTAAGTTCTGGGCAGGACAACACAGATACGCAGTATTTT
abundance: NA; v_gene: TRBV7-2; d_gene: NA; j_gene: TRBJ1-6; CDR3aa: CASSLWGQYNSPLHF; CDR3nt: TGTGCCAGCAGCTTATGGGGACAATATAATTCACCCCTCCACTTT
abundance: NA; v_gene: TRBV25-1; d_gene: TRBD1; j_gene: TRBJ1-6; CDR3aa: CASAGQGARNSPLHF; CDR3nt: TGTGCCAGCGCCGGGCAGGGGGCACGGAATTCACCCCTCCACTTT
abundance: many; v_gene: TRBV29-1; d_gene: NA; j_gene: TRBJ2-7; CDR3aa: CSVVLVQGGEQYF; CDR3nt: TGCAGCGTTGTGCTCGTCCAGGGCGGCGAGCAGTACTTC
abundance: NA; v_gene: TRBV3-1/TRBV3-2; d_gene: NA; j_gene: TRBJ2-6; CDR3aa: CASSQVPQGSGANVLTF; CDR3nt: TGTGCCAGCAGCCAAGTACCCCAGGGGTCTGGGGCCAACGTCCTGACTTTC
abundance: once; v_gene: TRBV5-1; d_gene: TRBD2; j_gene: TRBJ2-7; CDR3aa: CASSSRASGGLSYEQYF; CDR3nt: TGCGCCAGCAGCTCCAGGGCTAGCGGGGGGTTATCCTACGAGCAGTACTTC
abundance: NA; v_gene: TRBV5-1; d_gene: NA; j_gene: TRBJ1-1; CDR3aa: CASTEAQGTGTEAFF; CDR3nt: TGCGCCAGCACCGAAGCCCAGGGGACCGGGACTGAAGCTTTCTTT
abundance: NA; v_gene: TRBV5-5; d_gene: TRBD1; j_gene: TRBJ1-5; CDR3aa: CASSPTGGLNQPQHF; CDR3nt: TGTGCCAGCAGCCCGACAGGGGGGTTGAATCAGCCCCAGCATTTT
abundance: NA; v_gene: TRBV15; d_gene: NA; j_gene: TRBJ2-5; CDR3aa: CATSRVLGVQEAQYF; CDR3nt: TGTGCCACCAGCAGAGTCCTCGGGGTCCAAGAGGCCCAGTACTTC
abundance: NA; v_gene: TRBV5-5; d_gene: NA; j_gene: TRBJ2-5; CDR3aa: CASRFSTVQETQYF; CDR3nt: TGTGCCAGCAGGTTTTCGACAGTACAAGAGACCCAGTACTTC
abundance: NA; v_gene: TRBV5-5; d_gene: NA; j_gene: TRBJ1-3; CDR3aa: CASSLEAAPGNTIYF; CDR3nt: TGTGCCAGCAGCTTGGAGGCGGCACCCGGAAACACCATATATTTT
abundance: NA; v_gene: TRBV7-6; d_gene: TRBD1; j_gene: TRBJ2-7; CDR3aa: CASSPWAQGAGEQYF; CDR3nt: TGTGCCAGCAGCCCCTGGGCCCAGGGGGCGGGCGAGCAGTACTTC
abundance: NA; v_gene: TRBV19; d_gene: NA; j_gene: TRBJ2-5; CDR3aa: CASSQGQQETQYF; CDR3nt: TGTGCCAGTAGTCAGGGCCAACAAGAGACCCAGTACTTC
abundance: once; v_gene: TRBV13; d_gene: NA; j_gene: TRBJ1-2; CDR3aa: CASSRGGMRGAYGYTF; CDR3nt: TGTGCCAGCAGCCGCGGGGGGATGAGGGGAGCCTATGGCTACACCTTC
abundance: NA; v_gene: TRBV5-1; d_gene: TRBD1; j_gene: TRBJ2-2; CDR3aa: CASSLGTGERTGELFF; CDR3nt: TGCGCCAGCAGCCTAGGGACAGGGGAGAGGACCGGGGAGCTGTTTTTT
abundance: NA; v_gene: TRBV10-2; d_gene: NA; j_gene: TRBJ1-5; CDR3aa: CASSYLGGHQPQHF; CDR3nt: TGCGCCAGCAGCTACCTAGGGGGTCATCAGCCCCAGCATTTT
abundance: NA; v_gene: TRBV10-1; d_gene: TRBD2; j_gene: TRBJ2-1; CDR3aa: CASSGAQRGYSYNEQFF; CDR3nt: TGCGCCAGCAGTGGTGCCCAGCGGGGTTACTCCTACAATGAGCAGTTCTTC
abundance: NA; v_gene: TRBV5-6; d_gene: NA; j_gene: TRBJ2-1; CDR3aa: CASSSGQNWGYNEQFF; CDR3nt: TGTGCCAGCAGCTCGGGACAAAATTGGGGCTACAATGAGCAGTTCTTC
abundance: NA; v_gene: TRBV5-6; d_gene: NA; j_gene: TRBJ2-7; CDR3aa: CASSLPMSEQYF; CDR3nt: TGTGCCAGCAGCCTCCCCATGAGCGAGCAGTACTTC
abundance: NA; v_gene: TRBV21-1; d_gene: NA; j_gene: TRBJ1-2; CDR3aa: CASTTNFWTGGMLGYTF; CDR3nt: TGTGCCAGCACCACTAACTTTTGGACCGGGGGGATGCTTGGCTACACCTTC
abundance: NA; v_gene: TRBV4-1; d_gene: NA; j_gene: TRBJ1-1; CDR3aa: CASSQDHRPPANTEAFF; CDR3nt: TGCGCCAGCAGCCAAGATCACAGGCCTCCAGCGAACACTGAAGCTTTCTTT
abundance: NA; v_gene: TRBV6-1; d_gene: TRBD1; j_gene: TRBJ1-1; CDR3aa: CASSDGVKGAGNTEAFF; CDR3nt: TGTGCCAGCAGTGACGGGGTGAAGGGGGCGGGGAACACTGAAGCTTTCTTT
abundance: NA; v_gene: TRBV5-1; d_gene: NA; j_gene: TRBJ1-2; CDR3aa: CASSLGQTRYGYTF; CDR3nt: TGCGCCAGCAGCTTGGGACAGACCCGCTATGGCTACACCTTC
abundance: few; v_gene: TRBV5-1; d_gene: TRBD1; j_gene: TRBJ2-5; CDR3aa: CASSPDRGIQETQYF; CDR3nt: TGCGCCAGCAGCCCGGACAGGGGTATCCAAGAGACCCAGTACTTC
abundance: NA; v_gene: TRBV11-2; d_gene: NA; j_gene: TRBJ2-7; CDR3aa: CASSLEATEQYF; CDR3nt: TGTGCCAGCAGCTTAGAGGCCACCGAGCAGTACTTC
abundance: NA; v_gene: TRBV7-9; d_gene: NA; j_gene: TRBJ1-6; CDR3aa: CASRPAGEERSPLHF; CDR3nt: TGTGCCAGCAGACCAGCCGGGGAGGAGCGCTCACCCCTCCACTTT
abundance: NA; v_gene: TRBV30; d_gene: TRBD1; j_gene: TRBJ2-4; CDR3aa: CAWGKGQGNIQYF; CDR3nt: TGTGCCTGGGGGAAGGGACAGGGTAACATTCAGTACTTC
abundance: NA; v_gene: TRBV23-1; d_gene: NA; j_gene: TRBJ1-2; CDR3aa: CASSLGRANYGYTF; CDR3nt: TGCGCCAGCAGTCTTGGCAGGGCAAACTATGGCTACACCTTC
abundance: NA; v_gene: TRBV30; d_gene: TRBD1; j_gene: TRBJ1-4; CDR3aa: CAWSSNRGGTNEKLFF; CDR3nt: TGTGCCTGGAGTTCTAACAGGGGCGGTACTAATGAAAAACTGTTTTTT
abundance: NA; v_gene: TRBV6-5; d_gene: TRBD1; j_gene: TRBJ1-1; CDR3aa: CASSYNRGGRTEAFF; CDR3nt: TGTGCCAGCAGTTATAACAGGGGCGGGAGGACTGAAGCTTTCTTT
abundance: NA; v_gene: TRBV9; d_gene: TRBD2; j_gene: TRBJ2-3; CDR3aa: CASSPGLAKDTQYF; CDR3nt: TGTGCCAGCAGCCCGGGACTAGCAAAAGATACGCAGTATTTT
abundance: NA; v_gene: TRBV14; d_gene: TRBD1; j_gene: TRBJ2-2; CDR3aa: CASSQDVRGPNTGELFF; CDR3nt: TGTGCCAGCAGCCAAGATGTCAGGGGGCCGAACACCGGGGAGCTGTTTTTT
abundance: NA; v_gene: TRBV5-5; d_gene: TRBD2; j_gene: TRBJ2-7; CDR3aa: CASSLPAGGLRTYEQYF; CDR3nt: TGTGCCAGCAGCCTGCCGGCGGGGGGCCTTCGAACCTACGAGCAGTACTTC
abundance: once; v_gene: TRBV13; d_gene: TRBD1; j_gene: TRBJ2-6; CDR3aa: CASSPGQGKSGANVLTF; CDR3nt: TGTGCCAGCAGCCCCGGACAGGGAAAATCTGGGGCCAACGTCCTGACTTTC
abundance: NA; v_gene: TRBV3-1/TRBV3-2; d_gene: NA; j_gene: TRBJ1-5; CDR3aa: CASSPRGQPQHF; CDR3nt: TGTGCCAGCAGCCCTCGCGGTCAGCCCCAGCATTTT
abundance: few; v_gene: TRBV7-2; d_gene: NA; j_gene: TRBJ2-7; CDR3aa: CASSSRVLSYEQYF; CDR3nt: TGTGCCAGCAGCTCCAGGGTCCTCTCCTACGAGCAGTACTTC
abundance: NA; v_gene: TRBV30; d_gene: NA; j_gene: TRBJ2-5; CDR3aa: CAWSYGDTGQETQYF; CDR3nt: TGTGCCTGGAGTTACGGGGACACCGGCCAAGAGACCCAGTACTTC